This T cell receptor (beta chain) was identified during a study of shared clonotypes between healthy human individuals. Across the whole study: Researchers assigned three CD4 naive, three CD4 memory, two CD8 naive and one CD8 memory plate to each donor. Study-wide results and limits: Among donors, clonotype sharing was expected to be affected by sequencing depth.

With regard to this clone: What it binds is unknown.

It was around 190 ng DNA, 25,000 to 35,000 T cell genomes, that sorted-subset replicate PCRs used. Method: immunoSEQ multiplex PCR; TCRdb's copy keeps in-frame clones and lacks some. The sample yields 2 million to 2.5 million clones, approximately 94% seen once. CDR1 is MNHNS and CDR2 is SASEGT in the germline V gene. V was trimmed by 4 bases and J by 8 bases, leaving 14 bases between them. This CDR3 is built from 13 residues. The chain employs TRBV6-1 and TRBJ1-2; D remains unclear. The sample was naive CD4+ T cells sorted from blood. Subset specified: CD45RA+ positively selected. The TCR sequence derives from a man younger than 30 in good health. For the CDR3, the DNA is TGTGCCAGCAGTGCGACTCAGTTTGGGGGCTACACCTTC. It encodes CASSATQFGGYTF.